Following are 32 T cell receptor beta chains from one sample sequenced in a study of blood T cells in healthy people across ages. A J-beta primer mix and a sample-barcoded 5' primer were used in a second PCR of about 7 to 12 cycles. TCRdb recomputed calls from the 5' RACE reads with MiXCR, one row per CDR3 protein. The table records about 780,000 distinct CDR3 sequences, 46% of them present only once. The sequenced sample consisted of blood. These receptors all stem from a man older than 75 in good health.

The chain is built from TRBV20-1 and TRBJ2-7, with D perhaps matching TRBD1 (6 bases). Trimming removed 1 base from V and 3 bases from J, with 10 bases in between. Germline-derived CDR1 and CDR2 are DFQATT and SNEGSKA (reference sequence). This CDR3 has 13 amino acids. CDR3 loop: CSARGDTDYEQYF. The CDR3 nucleotides read TGCAGTGCTAGAGGGGACACCGACTACGAGCAGTACTTC.

This clonotype was counted only a few times. V usage is TRBV5-1 and J usage is TRBJ2-4; TRBD1 agrees at 7 bases. This CDR3 is built from 13 residues. Germline lookup yields CDR1 SGHRS and CDR2 YFSETQ. Trimming took 4 bases from V and 7 from J; bases not matched to a gene: 5. CDR3 coding DNA: TGCGCCAGCAGCGGGGACAGATCGAACATTCAGTACTTC. Translated: CASSGDRSNIQYF.

The chain employs TRBV11-2 and TRBJ1-4; D unresolved. Germline V gene data show CDR1 as SGHAT and CDR2 as FQNNGV. This CDR3 spans 14 amino acids. V shed 5 bases and J shed 0 bases, with 7 bases lying between them. CDR3 bases: TGTGCCAGCAGCCCGGCTGCAACTAATGAAAAACTGTTTTTT. The encoded protein is CASSPAATNEKLFF.

The chain combines TRBV6-2 or TRBV6-3 with TRBJ2-4; unclear D gene. CDR1 is MNHEY, CDR2 SVGEGT, per germline. V lost 2 bases and J 0 bases, leaving 8 bases between the germline ends. The CDR3 has 15 residues. The CDR3 loop reads CASSYGLLAKNIQYF. In DNA form, the CDR3 reads TGTGCCAGCAGTTACGGCCTTCTAGCCAAAAACATTCAGTACTTC.

This clonotype appeared once. The chain recombines TRBV2 with TRBJ2-6; D ambiguous. There are 17 residues in the CDR3. Germline V gene data show CDR1 as SNHLY and CDR2 as FYNNEI. V shed 4 bases and J shed 0 bases, with 13 bases lying between them. The CDR3 sequence: CASSGGPLNSGANVLTF. CDR3 nucleotides: TGTGCCAGCAGTGGGGGTCCGCTTAACTCTGGGGCCAACGTCCTGACTTTC.

In this sample, this clonotype turned up many times. This rearrangement joins TRBV2 to TRBJ2-1; 7 positions agree with TRBD2. CDR1 and CDR2 from the germline V gene are SNHLY and FYNNEI. There are 15 residues in the CDR3. J was trimmed by 11 bases and V by 1 base; bases with no gene match: 11. For the CDR3, the DNA is TGTGCCAGCAGTGAAGGGCCGTTGGCCGGGACTAAGCAGTTCTTC. This gives the protein CASSEGPLAGTKQFF.

This clonotype appeared a single time. V is TRBV20-1 and J is TRBJ2-5; TRBD1 matches 7 bases. There are 14 residues in the CDR3. CDR1 DFQATT and CDR2 SNEGSKA come from the germline V gene (reference sequence). After removal of 4 bases from V and 5 bases from J, the junction contained 10 bases not matched to a gene. CDR3 region: CSATPGTAKETQYF. CDR3 DNA: TGCAGTGCTACCCCGGGGACAGCAAAGGAGACCCAGTACTTC.

This clonotype was recorded at least ten times. The chain employs TRBV20-1 and TRBJ2-5, with 8 bases matching TRBD2. J lost 5 bases, V lost 5 bases, and 4 bases had no gene match. The length of the CDR3 is 12 residues. CDR1 DFQATT and CDR2 SNEGSKA come from the germline V gene (reference sequence). Written as DNA, the CDR3 is TGCAGTGCTCCGGGACTAGGGGAGACCCAGTACTTC. It codes for CSAPGLGETQYF.

The genes are TRBV27 and TRBJ2-1; a possible D gene is TRBD2 (5 bases). The CDR3 is made up of 15 amino acids. The germline V gene has CDR1 MNHEY and CDR2 SMNVEV (reference sequence). The V gene lost 8 bases and the J gene lost 6 bases, with 20 bases spanning the gap. The CDR3, as DNA: TGTGCCAGCGGTGGAGGACTTACGACAATCAATGAGCAGTTCTTC. Translation: CASGGGLTTINEQFF.

This clonotype was counted a few times. The chain joins TRBV7-9 to TRBJ2-7; a possible D gene is TRBD1 (6 bases). V lost 6 bases and J 4 bases, leaving 16 bases between the germline ends. The CDR3 runs 14 residues. CDR1 is SEHNR, CDR2 FQNEAQ, per germline (reference sequence). CDR3 nucleotide sequence: TGTGCCAGCAGGCGGACCGCAGGGGAATACGAGCAGTACTTC. The encoded protein is CASRRTAGEYEQYF.

The chain combines TRBV7-6 with TRBJ2-3, with TRBD2 matching over 7 bases. J was trimmed by 2 bases and V by 5 bases; bases with no gene match: 16. The CDR3 is 18 amino acids. Germline assignment: CDR1 SGHVS and CDR2 FNYEAQ. CDR3 sequence reads: CASSLGQGGAGPTDTQYF. The CDR3 DNA reads as TGTGCCAGCAGCCTCGGTCAGGGTGGAGCGGGGCCCACAGATACGCAGTATTTT.

This clonotype was found a few times. The rearrangement links TRBV7-3 to TRBJ2-3; D perhaps matches TRBD1 (5 bases). V lost 1 base, J lost 2 bases, and 10 bases lay in between. The CDR3 contains 15 residues. Germline V gives CDR1 SGHTA, CDR2 FQGTGA. The CDR3 DNA is TGTGCCAGCAGCTTAAATAGACAGATCACAGATACGCAGTATTTT. Its translation: CASSLNRQITDTQYF.

The chain has TRBV12-3 or TRBV12-4 and TRBJ2-7; 9 nucleotides agree with TRBD1. The CDR3 length is 13 residues. Unmatched junction bases numbered 3, after V lost 2 bases and J lost 7 bases. This CDR3 is CASSLNRGPEQYF. CDR3 in DNA: TGTGCCAGCAGTTTAAACAGGGGGCCTGAGCAGTACTTC.

In its sample, this clonotype was seen once. V and J are TRBV4-3 and TRBJ2-7, with D perhaps matching TRBD1 (6 bases). The CDR3 contains 15 residues. Germline V lookup: CDR1 LGHNA, CDR2 YSLEER. Trimming took 0 bases from V and 4 from J, leaving 13 bases between them. The CDR3 loop reads CASSQETGRGYEQYF. Written as DNA, the CDR3 is TGCGCCAGCAGCCAAGAAACGGGCAGGGGATACGAGCAGTACTTC.

This clonotype has a count of ten or more. The chain joins TRBV18 to TRBJ2-7; D perhaps matches TRBD1 (5 bases). Germline CDR1 is KGHSH and CDR2 is LQKENI. Deletions cut 3 bases from V and 8 bases from J, with 32 bases between. This CDR3 spans 19 amino acids. The CDR3 region has the DNA TGTGCCAGCTCACCTAAGGAAGGGGTCGCGGCCGAATTAGTCAGCAAGCAGTACTTC. It yields the protein CASSPKEGVAAELVSKQYF.

J is TRBJ2-1 and V is TRBV5-1; the match to TRBD2 covers 11 bases. Germline CDR1 is SGHRS and CDR2 is YFSETQ. This CDR3 spans 15 amino acids. J gave up 8 bases and V 4 bases, and 8 bases lay outside the gene matches. CDR3 coding DNA: TGCGCCAGCAGCGATCTAGCGGGGGGTAAGGATGAGCAGTTCTTC. Protein product: CASSDLAGGKDEQFF.

Notes on this clonotype: The CDR3 does not close with the conserved phenylalanine or tryptophan, likely indicating a read error. This chain uses TRBV3-1 with TRBJ2-1, with a possible D match to TRBD2 (5 bases). CDR1 and CDR2 (germline): LGHDT, YNNKEL (reference sequence). This CDR3 comprises 13 residues. The chain's CDR3 is CVSSGSRYNEQFL. In DNA form, the CDR3 reads TGTGTCAGCAGCGGTAGTCGGTACAATGAGCAGTTCTTA.

The gene calls are TRBV4-2 and TRBJ2-1, with D unresolved. Germline assignment: CDR1 LGHNA and CDR2 YNFKEQ. This CDR3 is built from 12 residues. V was pared by 0 bases and J by 9 bases, with 6 bases between. CDR3: CASSQDRGEQFF. The CDR3 DNA sequence: TGTGCCAGCAGCCAAGATCGAGGTGAGCAGTTCTTC.

V gene TRBV2 combines with J gene TRBJ1-2; D gene unclear. The CDR3 covers 12 residues. Trimming shortened V by 6 bases and J by 1 base, and 6 bases separated the two germline ends. In germline, CDR1 is SNHLY, CDR2 FYNNEI. CDR3 DNA sequence: TGTGCCAGCAGACCTATTAACTATGGCTACACCTTC. Translated, it gives CASRPINYGYTF.

The chain recombines TRBV12-3 or TRBV12-4 with TRBJ2-1; unclear D gene. The CDR3 covers 12 residues. Trimming took 6 bases from V and 5 from J, leaving 8 bases between them. CDR3: CASRMVDNEQFF. For the CDR3, the DNA is TGTGCCAGCAGGATGGTTGACAATGAGCAGTTCTTC.

The gene calls are TRBV12-3 or TRBV12-4 and TRBJ2-1; tentative D call: TRBD2 (6 bases). The CDR3 length is 14 residues. Deletions cut 10 bases from V and 7 bases from J, with 20 bases between. The DNA for the CDR3 is TGTGCCACAAGGAGGAGCGGGTTTGGGAATGAGCAGTTCTTC. This codes for CATRRSGFGNEQFF.

This chain uses TRBV25-1 with TRBJ2-1; maybe TRBD1 (5 bases). Judging by the DNA end, TRBJ2-7 fits better; the J call may be wrong. Looked up from germline, CDR1 is MGHDK and CDR2 is SYGVNS. This CDR3 comprises 14 residues. This CDR3 reads CASAVRGTYNEQYF. CDR3 coding DNA: TGTGCCAGCGCGGTTAGGGGAACCTACAATGAGCAGTACTTC.

This rearrangement joins TRBV7-8 to TRBJ2-1; TRBD1 aligns across 9 bases. The CDR3 is 16 amino acids. The trim removed 5 bases at V and 2 bases at J, leaving 7 bases unmatched. Germline lookup yields CDR1 SGHVS and CDR2 FQNEAQ. The CDR3: CASSEQGAGPYNEQFF. In DNA form, the CDR3 reads TGTGCCAGCAGCGAACAGGGGGCGGGCCCCTACAATGAGCAGTTCTTC.

This chain connects TRBV11-1 to TRBJ2-7, with a weak D call TRBD2 (6 bases). The CDR3 totals 15 residues. CDR1 and CDR2 from the germline V gene are SGHAT and FQDESV (reference sequence). Trimming took 5 bases from V and 9 from J, leaving 23 bases between them. The CDR3 coding sequence is TGTGCCAGCAGCCGGAGCGCGGGGTCCGCACCCGGGCAGTACTTC. It yields the protein CASSRSAGSAPGQYF.

This clonotype appeared many times. The chain employs TRBV3-1 and TRBJ1-2, with 7 bases aligning to TRBD1. The CDR3 has 13 residues. V was pared by 5 bases and J by 5 bases, with 5 bases of the junction left unmatched. CDR1 is LGHDT and CDR2 is YNNKEL in the germline V gene (reference sequence). CDR3 sequence reads: CASSAGTAYGYTF. In nucleotides, the CDR3 is TGTGCCAGCAGCGCCGGGACAGCATATGGCTACACCTTC.

This clonotype was detected only a few times. J is TRBJ1-2 and V is TRBV18; 7 positions agree with TRBD1. Looked up from germline, CDR1 is KGHSH and CDR2 is LQKENI. V lost 0 bases, J lost 5 bases, and 6 bases stayed unmatched. The CDR3 is 15 amino acids. DNA for the CDR3: TGTGCCAGCTCACCACCTGGGGACAGCCCTTATGGCTACACCTTC. Its protein is CASSPPGDSPYGYTF.

With respect to this clonotype: A much larger clonotype is one base distant, so this may be a read error. This chain connects TRBV20-1 to TRBJ2-1; TRBD2 matches at 11 bases. CDR3 length: 16 amino acids. After removal of 2 bases from V and 9 bases from J, the junction contained 12 bases not matched to a gene. Germline V gene data show CDR1 as DFQATT and CDR2 as SNEGSKA (reference sequence). CDR3 in DNA: TGCAGTGCTAGATCCCCACGGGGACTAGCGGACAGTGAGCAGTTCTTC. Protein product: CSARSPRGLADSEQFF.

This chain joins TRBV4-2 and TRBJ2-5, with 12 bases that match TRBD2. Germline V gene lookup returns CDR1 LGHNA and CDR2 YNFKEQ. CDR3 length: 18 residues. Losses at the gene ends were 4 bases for V and 0 bases for J; bases not matched to a gene: 9. The CDR3 region has the DNA TGTGCCAGCAGCCGGGAACTAGCGGGGGGACCATACCAAGAGACCCAGTACTTC. Its protein product is CASSRELAGGPYQETQYF.

This clonotype was picked up a small number of times. V is TRBV27 and J is TRBJ1-1, with 7 bases matching TRBD1. In germline, CDR1 is MNHEY, CDR2 SMNVEV (reference sequence). The CDR3 is made up of 14 amino acids. Unmatched junction bases numbered 9, after V lost 5 bases and J lost 6 bases. CDR3 nucleotides: TGTGCCAGCAGTCTATTAAGGGGGCGGGCTGAAGCTTTCTTT. Translated: CASSLLRGRAEAFF.

The chain is built from TRBV20-1 and TRBJ2-7; 8 nucleotides line up with TRBD2. This CDR3 is built from 14 residues. V lost 5 bases and J lost 1; bases outside the gene matches: 7. Germline V gives CDR1 DFQATT, CDR2 SNEGSKA (reference sequence). The CDR3 spells CSAVAGGLSYEQYF. The CDR3 coding sequence is TGCAGTGCTGTCGCGGGGGGTCTGTCCTACGAGCAGTACTTC.

In the case of this clonotype: A much larger clonotype is one base distant, so this may be a read error. The genes are TRBV12-3 or TRBV12-4 and TRBJ2-1, with 12 bases matching TRBD2. The CDR3 has 19 amino acids. This chain's CDR3 is CASSSRLAGVSGPLNVQFF. The CDR3 nucleotides are TGTGCCAGCAGTTCCCGACTAGCGGGAGTCTCGGGGCCGCTCAATGTGCAGTTCTTC.

This chain uses TRBV6-6 with TRBJ2-5; 8 bases are a match to TRBD1. Unmatched junction bases numbered 11, after V lost 0 bases and J lost 2 bases. From germline, CDR1 is MNHNY and CDR2 SVGAGI (reference sequence). CDR3 size: 18 residues. Here the CDR3 DNA reads TGTGCCAGCAGTTACTCGAGGCAGGGGGCAGGCTTACAAGAGACCCAGTACTTC. This gives the protein CASSYSRQGAGLQETQYF.